Sequencing of this T cell receptor (beta chain) was carried out in a study of patients and donors after allogeneic stem cell transplantation. Trimming took 1 base from V and 1 from J, leaving 14 bases between them. CDR1 SGHDT and CDR2 YYEEEE come from the germline V gene. The CDR3 spans 16 residues. MiXCR, applied by TCRdb to the RT-PCR reads, yields one record per CDR3 protein. The sample contains roughly 960,000 distinct CDR3 sequences, roughly 18% of which appear only once. Sequencing was performed on blood, either unsorted or a sorted T cell fraction (not recorded which). The chain recombines TRBV5-6 with TRBJ1-2; D ambiguous. The sequence came from a human donor who was either an allogeneic HSCT recipient or a stem cell or donor lymphocyte infusion donor (not recorded which). It is not recorded whose cells these are; they may come from a transplant donor. CDR3 loop: CASSLKPGRFNYGYTF. For the CDR3, the DNA is TGTGCCAGCAGCTTGAAACCCGGGAGATTTAACTATGGCTACACCTTC.